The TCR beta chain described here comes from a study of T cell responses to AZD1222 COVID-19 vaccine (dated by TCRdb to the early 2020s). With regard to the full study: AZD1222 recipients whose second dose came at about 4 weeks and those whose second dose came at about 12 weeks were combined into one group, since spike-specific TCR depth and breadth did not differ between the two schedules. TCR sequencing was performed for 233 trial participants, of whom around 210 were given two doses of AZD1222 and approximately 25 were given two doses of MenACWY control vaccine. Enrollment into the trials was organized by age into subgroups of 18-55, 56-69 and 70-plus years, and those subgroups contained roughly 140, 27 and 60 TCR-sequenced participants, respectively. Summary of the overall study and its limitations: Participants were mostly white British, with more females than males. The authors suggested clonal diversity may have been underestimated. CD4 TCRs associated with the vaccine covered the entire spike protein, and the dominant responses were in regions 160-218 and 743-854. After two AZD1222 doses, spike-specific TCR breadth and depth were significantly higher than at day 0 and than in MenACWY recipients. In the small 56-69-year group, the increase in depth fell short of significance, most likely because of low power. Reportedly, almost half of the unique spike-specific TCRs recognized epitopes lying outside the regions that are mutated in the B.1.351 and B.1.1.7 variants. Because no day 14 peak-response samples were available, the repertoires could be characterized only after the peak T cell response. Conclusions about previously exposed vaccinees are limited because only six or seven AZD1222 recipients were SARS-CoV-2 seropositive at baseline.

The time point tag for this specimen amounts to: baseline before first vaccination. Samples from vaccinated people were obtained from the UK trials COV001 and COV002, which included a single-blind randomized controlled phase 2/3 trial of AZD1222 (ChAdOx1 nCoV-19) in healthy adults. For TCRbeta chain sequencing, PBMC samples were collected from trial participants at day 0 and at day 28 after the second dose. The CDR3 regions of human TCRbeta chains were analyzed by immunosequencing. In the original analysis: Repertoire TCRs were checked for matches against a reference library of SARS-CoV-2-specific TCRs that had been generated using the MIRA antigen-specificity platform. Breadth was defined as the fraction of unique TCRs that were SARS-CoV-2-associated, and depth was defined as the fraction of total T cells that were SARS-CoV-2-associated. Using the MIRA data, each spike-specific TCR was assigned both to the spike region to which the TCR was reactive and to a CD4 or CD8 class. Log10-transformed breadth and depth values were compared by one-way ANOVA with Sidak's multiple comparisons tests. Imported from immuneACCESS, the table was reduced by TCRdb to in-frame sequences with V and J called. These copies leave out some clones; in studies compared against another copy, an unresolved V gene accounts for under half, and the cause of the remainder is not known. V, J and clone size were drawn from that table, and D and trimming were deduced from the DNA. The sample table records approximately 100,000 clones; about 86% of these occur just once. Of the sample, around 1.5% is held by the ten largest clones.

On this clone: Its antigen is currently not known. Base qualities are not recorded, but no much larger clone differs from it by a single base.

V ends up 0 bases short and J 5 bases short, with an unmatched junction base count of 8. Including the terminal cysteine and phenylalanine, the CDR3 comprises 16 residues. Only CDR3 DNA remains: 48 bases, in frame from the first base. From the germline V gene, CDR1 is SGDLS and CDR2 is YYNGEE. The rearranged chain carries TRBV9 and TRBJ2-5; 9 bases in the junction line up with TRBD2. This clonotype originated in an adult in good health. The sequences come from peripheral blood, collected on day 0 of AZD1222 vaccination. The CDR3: CASSVARAGGGETQYF. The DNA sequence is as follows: TGTGCCAGCAGCGTAGCGCGAGCGGGAGGAGGCGAGACCCAGTACTTC.